This T cell receptor (beta chain) was found in a study of CXCR3-negative and CXCR3-positive naive CD8 T cells. Preparation of TRB cDNA libraries relied on 5' RACE carrying UMI labels. With the 5' RACE reads reprocessed, TCRdb shows one record per CDR3 protein and no DNA. Recorded for this sample: 55,000 to 70,000 distinct CDR3 sequences. CDR1 and CDR2 from the germline V gene are SGHVS and FQNEAQ. This CDR3 region has 14 residues. Per CD8+ T cell subset, triplicate sorts of fewer than 350,000 cells each were done. Overall study findings and caveats: CXCR3-negative and CXCR3-positive naive cells shared comparable TRBV-TRBJ usage, but memory cells did not. A higher hydrophobicity marked the TRB CDR3s of CXCR3-positive naive cells versus CXCR3-negative naive cells.

As to this clonotype: Antigen specificity is unknown.

The specimen sequenced was naive CXCR3+ CD8+ T cells from blood. Described subset: CD45RO-CCR7+CD27+CD95- naive CD8+ T cells expressing CXCR3 (TNR3+). The sequence was obtained from a human donor in good health. Some clones in this sample may be carry-over from other donors' samples. The chain combines TRBV7-8 with TRBJ2-7; as DNA is missing, the TRBD1 call by TCRdb cannot be tested. The CDR3 protein is CASSSAGTTYEQYF.